The present entry profiles one T cell receptor beta chain with its context. These data are taken from a study of blood T cell repertoires in COVID-19. Looking at the study overall: Samples taken during acute and convalescent COVID-19 were collected in the United States, Italy and Spain. In each case, the material was cDNA or gDNA derived from T cells, B-cell-depleted T cells, or PBMCs.

Repertoires were generated with immunoSEQ multiplex PCR, while TCRdb's copy carries only in-frame clones and drops some. The table shows 300,000 to 450,000 clones, with 87% occurring only once. This sequence was found in a woman aged 55 to 70 with COVID-19, enrolled during active disease. The sample consisted of peripheral blood.

The CDR3, as DNA: TGTGCCAGCAAGGGTCTAGCGGCCCCCCGCGGGACCCAGTACTTC. This gives the protein CASKGLAAPRGTQYF. This chain links TRBV2 with TRBJ2-5; 7 positions agree with TRBD2. The germline V gene encodes CDR1 SNHLY and CDR2 FYNNEI. V gave up 7 bases and J gave up 7 bases; unmatched junction bases: 15. The CDR3 spans 15 residues.